These 15 T cell receptor beta chains were all obtained from the same sample, sequenced in a study of PD-1 blockade in mismatch repair-deficient tumors. Sequencing used immunoSEQ multiplex PCR; TCRdb keeps in-frame clones, though not all of them. The sample lists 75,000 to 80,000 clones; 80% to 90% were seen once. The sequencing used peripheral blood, collected 44 weeks after starting pembrolizumab. The source is an adult with mismatch repair-deficient cancer.

V usage is TRBV11-3 and J usage is TRBJ2-4, with 13 positions matching TRBD2. With 5 bases clipped from V and 4 bases from J, the junction kept 8 bases outside the gene matches. This CDR3 has 17 amino acids. The V gene's germline CDR1 is SGHNT and CDR2 YENEEA. This CDR3 is CASSAPGLAGVKNIQYF. In DNA form, the CDR3 reads TGTGCCAGCAGCGCCCCCGGACTAGCGGGAGTGAAAAACATTCAGTACTTC.

Only one count was recorded for this clone. J is TRBJ2-1 and V is TRBV5-8, with 7 bases aligning to TRBD2. The J segment lost 0 bases and the V segment lost 3 bases, leaving 9 bases of the junction unmatched. The CDR3 has 17 amino acids. Germline values: CDR1 SGHTS, CDR2 YDEGEE. CDR3 nucleotides: TGTGCCAGCAGCTGGGGAGGGGCGGGGCCCTCCTACAATGAGCAGTTCTTC. As protein: CASSWGGAGPSYNEQFF. Complete variable domain (other parts from reference TRBV5-8 and TRBJ2-1): EAGVTQSPTHLIKTRGQQATLRCSPISGHTSVYWYQQALGLGLQFLLWYDEGEERNRGNFPPRFSGRQFPNYSSELNVNALELEDSALYLCASSWGGAGPSYNEQFFGPGTRLTVL.

A few counts support this clone. The V and J genes are TRBV23-1 and TRBJ1-5; D gene unclear. TRBV23-1 has ORF status, its function being uncertain. With 3 bases removed from V and 6 bases from J, the gap between germline ends came to 9 bases. CDR3 size: 13 residues. The CDR3 bases are TGCGCCAGCAGTCATAGAGCAGTTCAGCCCCAGCATTTT. This gives the protein CASSHRAVQPQHF.

The chain links TRBV11-1 to TRBJ2-1; 7 bases fit TRBD1. Trimming removed 4 bases from V and 5 bases from J; junction bases left unmatched: 5. The CDR3 has 14 residues. Per germline, CDR1 SGHAT and CDR2 FQDESV (reference sequence). This CDR3 reads CASSSDRINNEQFF. CDR3 sequence (DNA): TGTGCCAGCAGCTCGGACAGGATAAACAATGAGCAGTTCTTC.

The rearrangement links TRBV6-5 to TRBJ1-1; a possible D gene is TRBD1 (5 bases). Trimming took 5 bases from V and 5 from J, leaving 15 bases between them. The CDR3 has 14 amino acids. Germline CDR1 MNHEY, CDR2 SVGAGI. The CDR3 is CASSPWAGGTEAFF. CDR3 nucleotides: TGTGCCAGCAGTCCGTGGGCGGGGGGGACTGAAGCTTTCTTT.

This clone was recorded a few times. The genes are TRBV4-2 and TRBJ2-2, with 11 bases that match TRBD2. Germline V gene sequence: CDR1 LGHNA, CDR2 YNFKEQ. CDR3 length: 14 amino acids. V gave up 6 bases and J gave up 8 bases; unmatched junction bases: 5. This chain's CDR3 is CASSTSGSAGELFF. CDR3 DNA sequence: TGTGCCAGCAGTACTAGCGGGAGCGCAGGGGAGCTGTTTTTT.

The CDR3 bases are TGTGCCAGCAGTGAAAACCTTAGTGAGACCCAGTACTTC. This translates into CASSENLSETQYF. The genes are TRBV6-1 and TRBJ2-5; no firm D call. The CDR3 sequence is 13 residues long. Trimming shortened V by 2 bases and J by 5 bases, and 9 bases separated the two germline ends. Germline V CDR1 and CDR2: MNHNS, SASEGT.

V and J are TRBV4-2 and TRBJ1-2, with 7 positions matching TRBD1. J gave up 4 bases and V 1 base, and 6 bases lay outside the gene matches. Looked up from germline, CDR1 is LGHNA and CDR2 is YNFKEQ. This CDR3 has 15 amino acids. The CDR3 nucleotides read TGTGCCAGCAGCCAAGGGCAGGGACAGTCCTATGGCTACACCTTC. This translates into CASSQGQGQSYGYTF.

This sequence joins TRBV6-1 and TRBJ2-7; D remains unclear. The CDR3 spans 15 residues. Trimming left V 2 bases short and J 2 bases short, with 13 bases between. The germline V gene has CDR1 MNHNS and CDR2 SASEGT. The CDR3 bases are TGTGCCAGCAGTGAATATCCAGCGAGCCCCTACGAGCAGTACTTC. Translated, it gives CASSEYPASPYEQYF.

The chain recombines TRBV9 with TRBJ1-1; D is undetermined. The V end was cut by 6 bases, the J end by 0 bases, with 12 bases between. The CDR3 covers 14 residues. In germline, CDR1 is SGDLS, CDR2 YYNGEE. CDR3 sequence: CASTPGRVNTEAFF. In DNA form, the CDR3 reads TGTGCCAGCACCCCCGGGAGGGTGAACACTGAAGCTTTCTTT.

The V and J genes are TRBV18 and TRBJ1-1; 11 bases fit TRBD1. The germline gives CDR1 KGHSH, CDR2 LQKENI. The CDR3 is 15 residues long. V was pared by 9 bases and J by 2 bases, with 8 bases of the junction left unmatched. The CDR3 coding sequence is TGTGCCAGTAATGGACAGGGGGCATCTAACACTGAAGCTTTCTTT. Translation gives CASNGQGASNTEAFF.

CDR3 in amino acids: CASIDRTGQQETQYF. CDR3 nucleotides: TGTGCCAGCATTGACCGGACAGGGCAACAAGAGACCCAGTACTTC. The chain employs TRBV28 and TRBJ2-5; 8 positions match TRBD1. In germline, CDR1 is MDHEN, CDR2 SYDVKM. With 7 bases clipped from V and 2 bases from J, the junction kept 9 bases outside the gene matches. This CDR3 comprises 15 residues.

The chain links TRBV5-1 to TRBJ1-1; a possible D gene is TRBD1 (6 bases). Per the germline V gene, CDR1 is SGHRS and CDR2 is YFSETQ. Trimming took off 0 bases at V and 5 bases at J, with 14 bases between the two ends. The CDR3 loop spans 15 amino acids. CDR3 nucleotides: TGCGCCAGCAGCTTGGAAGCAGGGGCGGGGACTGAAGCTTTCTTT. Protein: CASSLEAGAGTEAFF. Filled out from reference TRBV5-1 and TRBJ1-1, the complete variable domain reads KAGVTQTPRYLIKTRGQQVTLSCSPISGHRSVSWYQQTPGQGLQFLFEYFSETQRNKGNFPGRFSGRQFSNSRSEMNVSTLELGDSALYLCASSLEAGAGTEAFFGQGTRLTVV.

This chain uses TRBV28 with TRBJ2-7, with TRBD2 matching 14 bases. V shed 8 bases, J shed 7 bases, and the junction held 16 bases outside the gene matches. Germline values: CDR1 MDHEN, CDR2 SYDVKM. This CDR3 has 17 residues. The CDR3 DNA reads as TGTGCCAGCGCCGGGACTAGCGGGAGTTTCGGGGCGGATGAGCAGTACTTC. Residues: CASAGTSGSFGADEQYF.

The CDR3 loop reads CASGRSTEKLFF. The CDR3 coding sequence is TGTGCCAGCGGGCGGTCTACTGAAAAACTGTTTTTT. The chain combines TRBV27 with TRBJ1-4; D is unclear. The V end lost 8 bases, the J end lost 7 bases, and 11 bases lay between the germline ends. Looked up from germline, CDR1 is MNHEY and CDR2 is SMNVEV (reference sequence). The CDR3 is 12 residues long.